This T cell receptor beta chain emerged from a study of blood T cells in healthy people across ages. This clonotype was seen repeatedly, ten times or more. Antigen unknown. Together with a sample-barcoded 5' primer, a J-beta primer mix was included in a second PCR lasting roughly 6 to 12 cycles. Researchers report that a template-switch adaptor with 12 random nucleotides tagged each cDNA molecule. Every sample gave at least 3 million paired-end reads containing CDR3. One entry per CDR3 protein results from TCRdb running MiXCR on the 5' RACE reads. The sample holds around 870,000 distinct CDR3 sequences, 25% to 30% seen once. Study-wide findings and caveats: Without sorted subsets, naive and antigen-experienced compartments could not be conclusively compared. There were more naive CD4+ cells and higher diversity in long-lived donors than in aged donors.

Source material: blood. This clonotype was sampled from a woman aged 80 or over in good health.

CDR3 DNA sequence: TGTGCCACCAGTCGACTAGCGGGGGAAGTCGGCTACGAGCAGTACTTC. This encodes CATSRLAGEVGYEQYF. V usage is TRBV24-1 and J usage is TRBJ2-7; 12 nucleotides align to TRBD2. The CDR3 has 16 amino acids. The germline CDR1 and CDR2 sequences are KGHDR and SFDVKD. The trim removed 6 bases at V and 3 bases at J, leaving 8 bases unmatched.